This T cell receptor beta chain was observed in a study of T cell responses to AZD1222 COVID-19 vaccine. Study observations and caveats: The donors showed a predominance of white British ancestry and of females, with possible underestimation of clonal diversity.

Assay used: immunoSEQ multiplex PCR; TCRdb lists only in-frame clones, some missing. The sample contains about 100,000 clones, just over 85% of which appear only once. As regards this clone: Its antigen remains unidentified.

Germline CDR1 reads GTSNPN; CDR2 reads SVGIG (reference sequence). Trimming removed 1 base at V and 2 bases at J, with 8 bases between. This CDR3 has 13 amino acids. This material consisted of peripheral blood, taken on day 0 of AZD1222 vaccination. This chain connects TRBV30 to TRBJ1-1, with a weak D call TRBD1 (5 bases). The clonotype originates from an adult in good health. The CDR3 coding sequence is TGTGCCTGGAGTGCAGGGCTTAACACTGAAGCTTTCTTT. It encodes CAWSAGLNTEAFF.